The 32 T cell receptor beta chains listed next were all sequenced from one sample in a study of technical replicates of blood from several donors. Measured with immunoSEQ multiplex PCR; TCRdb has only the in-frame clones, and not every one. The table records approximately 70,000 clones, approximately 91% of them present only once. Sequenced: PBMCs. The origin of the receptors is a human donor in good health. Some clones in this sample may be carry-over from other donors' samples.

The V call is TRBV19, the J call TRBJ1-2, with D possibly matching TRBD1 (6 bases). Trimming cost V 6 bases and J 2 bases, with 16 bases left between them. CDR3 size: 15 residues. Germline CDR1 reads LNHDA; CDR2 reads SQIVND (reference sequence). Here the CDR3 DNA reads TGTGCCAGTAGCCCCCACGTGAGGGGGAACTATGGCTACACCTTC. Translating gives CASSPHVRGNYGYTF.

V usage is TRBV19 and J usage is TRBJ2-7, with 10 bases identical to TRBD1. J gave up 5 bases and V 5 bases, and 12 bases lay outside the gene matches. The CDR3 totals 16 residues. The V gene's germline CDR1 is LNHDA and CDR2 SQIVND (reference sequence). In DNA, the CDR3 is TGTGCCAGTAGTGTAGGGCCTGGGACAGGGGTGAACGAGCAGTACTTC. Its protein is CASSVGPGTGVNEQYF.

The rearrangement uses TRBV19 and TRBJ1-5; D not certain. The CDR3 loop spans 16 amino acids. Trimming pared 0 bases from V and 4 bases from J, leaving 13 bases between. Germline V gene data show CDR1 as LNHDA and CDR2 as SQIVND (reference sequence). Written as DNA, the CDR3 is TGTGCCAGTAGTATAGATCAGTACGGACTAAATCAGCCCCAGCATTTT. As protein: CASSIDQYGLNQPQHF.

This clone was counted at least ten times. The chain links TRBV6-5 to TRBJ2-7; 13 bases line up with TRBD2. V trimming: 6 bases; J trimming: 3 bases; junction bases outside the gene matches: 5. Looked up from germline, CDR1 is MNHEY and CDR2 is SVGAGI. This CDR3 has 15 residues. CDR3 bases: TGTGCCAGCAGCCCGGGACTAGCGGGATTCTACGAGCAGTACTTC. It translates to CASSPGLAGFYEQYF.

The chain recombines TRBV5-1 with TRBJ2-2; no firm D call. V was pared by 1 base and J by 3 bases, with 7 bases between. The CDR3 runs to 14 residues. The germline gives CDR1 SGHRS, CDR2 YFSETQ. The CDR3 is CASSLRIDTGELFF. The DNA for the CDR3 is TGCGCCAGCAGCTTGCGTATTGACACCGGGGAGCTGTTTTTT.

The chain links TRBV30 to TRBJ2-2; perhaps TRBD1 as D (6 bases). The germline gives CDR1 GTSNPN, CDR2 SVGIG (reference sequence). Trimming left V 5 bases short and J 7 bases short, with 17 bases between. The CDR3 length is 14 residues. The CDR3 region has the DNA TGTGCCTGGGGGGGCCAGGTATTGAACGGGGAGCTGTTTTTT. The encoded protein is CAWGGQVLNGELFF.

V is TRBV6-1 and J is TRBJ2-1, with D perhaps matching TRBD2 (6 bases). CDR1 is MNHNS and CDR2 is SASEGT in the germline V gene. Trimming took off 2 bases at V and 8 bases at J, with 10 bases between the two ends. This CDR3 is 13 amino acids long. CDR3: CASSERGTHEQFF. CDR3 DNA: TGTGCCAGCAGTGAACGGGGGACCCATGAGCAGTTCTTC.

The CDR3 region is CASSPRDRGFYEQYF. The CDR3 nucleotides are TGTGCCAGCAGCCCTCGGGACAGGGGGTTCTACGAGCAGTACTTC. The chain couples TRBV11-1 to TRBJ2-7, with 11 bases identical to TRBD1. V shed 5 bases and J 3 bases; nucleotides not matched to a gene: 6. The CDR3 is 15 residues long. CDR1 and CDR2 from the germline V gene are SGHAT and FQDESV (reference sequence).

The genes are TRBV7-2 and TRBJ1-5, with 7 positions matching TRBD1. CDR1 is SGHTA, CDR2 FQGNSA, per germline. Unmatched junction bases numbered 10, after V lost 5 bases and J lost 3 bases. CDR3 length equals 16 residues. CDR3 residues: CASSPRQGDSNQPQHF. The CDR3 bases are TGTGCCAGCAGCCCCCGACAGGGAGATTCCAATCAGCCCCAGCATTTT.

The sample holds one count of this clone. The DNA for the CDR3 is TGCGCCAGCAGCTTGGGGACTAGCGGGGGGAAAAACATTCAGTACTTC. It is translated as CASSLGTSGGKNIQYF. The chain has TRBV5-1 and TRBJ2-4; 14 bases line up with TRBD2. The CDR3 has 16 amino acids. Germline CDR1 SGHRS, CDR2 YFSETQ. The V and J ends lost 0 bases and 4 bases, in that order; junction bases with no gene match: 0. Using reference TRBV5-1 and TRBJ2-4 for the parts outside the CDR3, the full variable domain is KAGVTQTPRYLIKTRGQQVTLSCSPISGHRSVSWYQQTPGQGLQFLFEYFSETQRNKGNFPGRFSGRQFSNSRSEMNVSTLELGDSALYLCASSLGTSGGKNIQYFGAGTRLSVL.

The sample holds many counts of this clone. The CDR3 nucleotides read TGTGCCAGCAGCTTAGGGGAACTTACAGGGTCTCGGGAAAAACTGTTTTTT. Its protein is CASSLGELTGSREKLFF. The chain carries TRBV11-2 and TRBJ1-4; perhaps TRBD1 as D (6 bases). Germline V gene data show CDR1 as SGHAT and CDR2 as FQNNGV. This CDR3 has 17 residues. Trimming left V 1 base short and J 8 bases short, with 20 bases between. Looking up the rest from reference TRBV11-2 and TRBJ1-4 gives the full variable domain: EAGVAQSPRYKIIEKRQSVAFWCNPISGHATLYWYQQILGQGPKLLIQFQNNGVVDDSQLPKDRFSAERLKGVDSTLKIQPAKLEDSAVYLCASSLGELTGSREKLFFGSGTQLSVL.

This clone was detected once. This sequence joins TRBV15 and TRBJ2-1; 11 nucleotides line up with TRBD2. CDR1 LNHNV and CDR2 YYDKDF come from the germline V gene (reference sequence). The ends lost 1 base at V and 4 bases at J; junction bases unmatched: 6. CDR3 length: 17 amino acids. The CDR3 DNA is TGTGCCACCAGCAGAGGGGGACTAGCGGAGATATACAATGAGCAGTTCTTC. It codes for CATSRGGLAEIYNEQFF.

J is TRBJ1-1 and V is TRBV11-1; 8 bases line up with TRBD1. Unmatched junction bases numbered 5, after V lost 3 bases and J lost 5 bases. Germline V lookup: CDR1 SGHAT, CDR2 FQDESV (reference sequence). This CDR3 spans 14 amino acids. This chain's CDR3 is CASSLTGDGTEAFF. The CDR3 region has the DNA TGTGCCAGCAGCTTGACAGGGGATGGGACTGAAGCTTTCTTT.

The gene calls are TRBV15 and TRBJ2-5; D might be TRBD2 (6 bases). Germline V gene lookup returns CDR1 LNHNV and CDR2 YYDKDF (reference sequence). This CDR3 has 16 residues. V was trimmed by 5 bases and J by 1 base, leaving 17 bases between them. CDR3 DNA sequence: TGTGCCACCAGCGGACCAGAACGGGGGTTCCAAGAGACCCAGTACTTC. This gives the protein CATSGPERGFQETQYF.

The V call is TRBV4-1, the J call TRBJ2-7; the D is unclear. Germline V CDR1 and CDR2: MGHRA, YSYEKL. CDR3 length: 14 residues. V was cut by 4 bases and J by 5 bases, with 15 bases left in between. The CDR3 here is CASSRQIGVHEQYF. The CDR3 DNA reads TGCGCCAGCAGCCGCCAAATTGGAGTCCACGAGCAGTACTTC.

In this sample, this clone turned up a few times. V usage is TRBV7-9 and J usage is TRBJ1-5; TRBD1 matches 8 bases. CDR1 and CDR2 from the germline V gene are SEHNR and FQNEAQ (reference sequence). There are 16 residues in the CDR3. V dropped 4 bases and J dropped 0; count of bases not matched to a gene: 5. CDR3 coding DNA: TGTGCCAGCAGCTCAGGGGGCCCGGATAGCAATCAGCCCCAGCATTTT. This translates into CASSSGGPDSNQPQHF.

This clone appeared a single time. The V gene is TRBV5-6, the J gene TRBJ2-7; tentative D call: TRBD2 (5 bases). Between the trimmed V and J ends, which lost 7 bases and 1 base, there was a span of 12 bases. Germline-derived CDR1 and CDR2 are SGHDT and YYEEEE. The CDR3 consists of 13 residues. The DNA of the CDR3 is TGTGCCAGCGGTCCCCGGGGTTCCTACGAGCAGTACTTC. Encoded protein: CASGPRGSYEQYF.

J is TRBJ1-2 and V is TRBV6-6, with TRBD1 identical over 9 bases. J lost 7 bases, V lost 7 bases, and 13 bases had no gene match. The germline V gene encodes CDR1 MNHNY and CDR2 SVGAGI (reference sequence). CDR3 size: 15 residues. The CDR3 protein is CASTENRGRDFGYTF. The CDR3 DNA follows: TGTGCCAGCACCGAAAACAGGGGGCGCGACTTTGGCTACACCTTC.

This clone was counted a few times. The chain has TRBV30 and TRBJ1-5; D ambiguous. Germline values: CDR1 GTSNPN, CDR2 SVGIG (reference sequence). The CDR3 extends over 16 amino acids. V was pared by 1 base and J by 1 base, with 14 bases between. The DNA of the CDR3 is TGTGCCTGGAGTGGCAAAGGAGTAGGAAGCAATCAGCCCCAGCATTTT. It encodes CAWSGKGVGSNQPQHF.

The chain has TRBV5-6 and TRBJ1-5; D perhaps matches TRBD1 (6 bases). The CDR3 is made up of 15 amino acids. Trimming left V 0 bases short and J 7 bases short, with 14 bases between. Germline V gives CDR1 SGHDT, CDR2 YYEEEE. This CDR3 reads CASSLATGLGQPQHF. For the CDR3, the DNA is TGTGCCAGCAGCTTGGCCACAGGGTTAGGGCAGCCCCAGCATTTT.

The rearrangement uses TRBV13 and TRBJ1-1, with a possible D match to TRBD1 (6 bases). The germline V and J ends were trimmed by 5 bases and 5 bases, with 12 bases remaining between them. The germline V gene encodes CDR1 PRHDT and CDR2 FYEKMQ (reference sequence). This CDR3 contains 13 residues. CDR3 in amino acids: CASSMYRATEAFF. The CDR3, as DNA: TGTGCCAGCAGCATGTACAGGGCAACTGAAGCTTTCTTT.

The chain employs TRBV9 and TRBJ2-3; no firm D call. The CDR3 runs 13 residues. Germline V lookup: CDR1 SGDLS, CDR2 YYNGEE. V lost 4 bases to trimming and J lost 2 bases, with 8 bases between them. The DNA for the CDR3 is TGTGCCAGCAGCCCAAGCCCCACAGATACGCAGTATTTT. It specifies CASSPSPTDTQYF.

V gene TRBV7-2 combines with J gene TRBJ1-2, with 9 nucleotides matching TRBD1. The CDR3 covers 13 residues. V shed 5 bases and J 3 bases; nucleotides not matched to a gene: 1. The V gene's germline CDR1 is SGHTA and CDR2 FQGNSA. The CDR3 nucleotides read TGTGCCAGCAGCAGGGACAGGGACTATGGCTACACCTTC. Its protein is CASSRDRDYGYTF.

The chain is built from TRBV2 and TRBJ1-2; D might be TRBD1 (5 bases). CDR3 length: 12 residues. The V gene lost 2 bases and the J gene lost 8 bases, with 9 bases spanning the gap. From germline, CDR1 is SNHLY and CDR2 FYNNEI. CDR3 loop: CASSEFGAGYTF. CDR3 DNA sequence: TGTGCCAGCAGTGAATTTGGGGCGGGCTACACCTTC.

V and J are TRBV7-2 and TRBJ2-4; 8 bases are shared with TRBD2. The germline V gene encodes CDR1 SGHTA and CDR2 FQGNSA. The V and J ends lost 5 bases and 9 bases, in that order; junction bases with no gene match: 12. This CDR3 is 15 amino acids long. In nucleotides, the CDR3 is TGTGCCAGCAGCCCCGAGGGCGGGGGGTCTCGCATTCAGTACTTC. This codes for CASSPEGGGSRIQYF.

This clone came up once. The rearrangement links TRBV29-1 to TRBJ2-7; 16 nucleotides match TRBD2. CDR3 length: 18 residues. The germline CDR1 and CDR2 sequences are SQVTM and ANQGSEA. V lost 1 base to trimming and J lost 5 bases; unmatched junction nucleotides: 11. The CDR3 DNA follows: TGCAGCGTTGAAGCTCCCGGGACTAGCGGGGGGGCCCCCCACGAGCAGTACTTC. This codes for CSVEAPGTSGGAPHEQYF.

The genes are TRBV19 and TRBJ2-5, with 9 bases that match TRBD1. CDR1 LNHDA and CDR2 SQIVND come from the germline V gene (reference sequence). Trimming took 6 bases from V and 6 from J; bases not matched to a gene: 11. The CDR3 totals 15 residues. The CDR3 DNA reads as TGTGCCAGTAGCGCCGGGACAGGGTATATGAAGACCCAGTACTTC. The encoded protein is CASSAGTGYMKTQYF.

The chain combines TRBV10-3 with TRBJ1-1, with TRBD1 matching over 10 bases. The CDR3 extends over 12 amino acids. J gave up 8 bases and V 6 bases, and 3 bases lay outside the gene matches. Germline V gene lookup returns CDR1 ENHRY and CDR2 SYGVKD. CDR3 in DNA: TGTGCCATCAGACCGGGACAGGGGGAAGCTTTCTTT. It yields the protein CAIRPGQGEAFF.

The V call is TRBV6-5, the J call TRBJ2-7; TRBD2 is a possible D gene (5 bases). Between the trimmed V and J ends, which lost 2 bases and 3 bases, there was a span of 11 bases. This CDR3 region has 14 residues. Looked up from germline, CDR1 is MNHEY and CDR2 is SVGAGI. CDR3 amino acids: CASSYGRTNYEQYF. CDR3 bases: TGTGCCAGCAGTTACGGGAGAACGAACTACGAGCAGTACTTC.

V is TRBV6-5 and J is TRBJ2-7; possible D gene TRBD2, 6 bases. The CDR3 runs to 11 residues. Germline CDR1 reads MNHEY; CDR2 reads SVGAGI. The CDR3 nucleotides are TGTGTTTCGGGAGCTGGCATCGAGCAGTACTTC. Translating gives CVSGAGIEQYF.

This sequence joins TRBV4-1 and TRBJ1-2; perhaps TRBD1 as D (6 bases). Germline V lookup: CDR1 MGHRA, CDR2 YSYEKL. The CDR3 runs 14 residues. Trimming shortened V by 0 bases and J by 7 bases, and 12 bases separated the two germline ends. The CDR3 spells CASSQEWQGSGYTF. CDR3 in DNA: TGCGCCAGCAGCCAAGAGTGGCAGGGGAGTGGCTACACCTTC.

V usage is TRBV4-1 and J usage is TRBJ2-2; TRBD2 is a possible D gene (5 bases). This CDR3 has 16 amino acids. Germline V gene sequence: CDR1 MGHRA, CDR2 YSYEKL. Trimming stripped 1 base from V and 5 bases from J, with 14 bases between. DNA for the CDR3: TGCGCCAGCAGCCAAGTGCCGGGGAGCTTTACCGGGGAGCTGTTTTTT. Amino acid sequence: CASSQVPGSFTGELFF.